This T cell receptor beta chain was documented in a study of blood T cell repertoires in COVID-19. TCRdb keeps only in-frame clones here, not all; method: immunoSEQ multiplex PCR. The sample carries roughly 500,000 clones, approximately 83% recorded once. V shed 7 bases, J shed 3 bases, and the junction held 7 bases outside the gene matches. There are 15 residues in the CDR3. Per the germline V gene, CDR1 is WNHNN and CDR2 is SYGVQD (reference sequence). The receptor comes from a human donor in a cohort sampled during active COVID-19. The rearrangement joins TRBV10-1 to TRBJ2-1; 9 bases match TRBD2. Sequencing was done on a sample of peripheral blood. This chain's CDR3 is CASTQREDLYNEQFF. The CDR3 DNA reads TGCGCCAGCACTCAGCGGGAGGACCTCTACAATGAGCAGTTCTTC.